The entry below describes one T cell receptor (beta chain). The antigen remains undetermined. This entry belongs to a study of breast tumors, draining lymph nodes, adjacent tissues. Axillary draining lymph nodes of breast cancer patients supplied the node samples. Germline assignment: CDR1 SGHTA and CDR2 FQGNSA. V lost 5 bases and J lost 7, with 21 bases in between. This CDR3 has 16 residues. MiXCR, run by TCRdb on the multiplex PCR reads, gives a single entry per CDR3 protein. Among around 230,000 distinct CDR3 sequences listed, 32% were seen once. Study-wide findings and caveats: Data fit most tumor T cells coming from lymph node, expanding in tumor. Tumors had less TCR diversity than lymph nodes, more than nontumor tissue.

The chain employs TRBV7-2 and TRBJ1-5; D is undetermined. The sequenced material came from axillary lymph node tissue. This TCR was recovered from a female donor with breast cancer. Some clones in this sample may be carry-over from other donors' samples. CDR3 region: CASSPNGWREDQPQHF. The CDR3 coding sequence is TGTGCCAGCAGCCCTAATGGGTGGAGGGAAGACCAGCCCCAGCATTTT.